The 19 T cell receptor beta chains reported below all come from one sample, sequenced in a study of Ad26.COV2.S vaccination and SARS-CoV-2 variants. Only in-frame clones appear in the TCRdb table, and some are missing; sequencing was by immunoSEQ multiplex PCR. The sample has about 680,000 clones; roughly nine tenths are singletons. Treatment noted: some 20 received Ad26.COV2.S at low or high dose, single or two shots; roughly five received placebo; per-sample allocation not given. At day 63 after the first vaccine or placebo injection, samples were drawn. Here the sequenced sample was peripheral blood, taken in a trial of Ad26.COV2.S vaccine versus placebo. These receptors were obtained from a person aged 18-65 years who received the Ad26.COV2.S COVID-19 vaccine or a placebo.

This chain links TRBV15 with TRBJ2-5; D is uncertain. The CDR3 runs 16 residues. V was pared by 0 bases and J by 2 bases, with 13 bases between. CDR1 is LNHNV, CDR2 YYDKDF, per germline (reference sequence). This chain's CDR3 is CATSRDVTGYQETQYF. Here the CDR3 DNA reads TGTGCCACCAGCAGAGATGTCACCGGCTATCAAGAGACCCAGTACTTC.

This clone was counted between two and nine times. V is TRBV2 and J is TRBJ2-1; 14 bases match TRBD2. The CDR3 covers 16 residues. Germline lookup yields CDR1 SNHLY and CDR2 FYNNEI. V dropped 6 bases and J dropped 8; count of bases not matched to a gene: 9. The CDR3 DNA reads as TGTGCCAGCAGAGGGACTAGCGGGAGCACAGCATATGAGCAGTTCTTC. Translated, it gives CASRGTSGSTAYEQFF.

The chain couples TRBV11-2 to TRBJ2-5, with D possibly being TRBD2 (5 bases). CDR3 size: 15 residues. Trimming removed 5 bases at V and 4 bases at J, with 17 bases between. Germline CDR1 reads SGHAT; CDR2 reads FQNNGV. The DNA of the CDR3 is TGTGCCAGCAGCCCCACATGGGAGAGATCAGAGACCCAGTACTTC. This gives the protein CASSPTWERSETQYF.

This chain joins TRBV12-5 and TRBJ2-3; the D is unclear. The germline gives CDR1 LGHNT, CDR2 FRNRAP. The CDR3 covers 14 residues. V was shortened by 6 bases and J by 3 bases, with 13 bases between the two germline ends. DNA for the CDR3: TGTGCTAGTGGCCCCGGGCGATCAACAGATACGCAGTATTTT. Translating gives CASGPGRSTDTQYF.

This clone was found once. The same CDR3 arises from other DNA sequences in this sample as well. The rearrangement joins TRBV7-2 to TRBJ1-1; D remains ambiguous. From germline, CDR1 is SGHTA and CDR2 FQGNSA. The CDR3 runs to 13 residues. V dropped 5 bases and J dropped 1 base, with 8 bases sitting between them. CDR3 coding DNA: TGTGCCAGCAGCCTGGGCCAGAACACTGAAGCTTTCTTT. Protein product: CASSLGQNTEAFF.

The sample holds a few counts of this clone. The chain joins TRBV27 to TRBJ2-7, with TRBD1 matching over 8 bases. The CDR3 is 15 amino acids. Germline V lookup: CDR1 MNHEY, CDR2 SMNVEV (reference sequence). With V trimmed by 5 bases and J by 0 bases, 6 bases remained unmatched. The CDR3, as DNA: TGTGCCAGCAGTGGTAGGACAGGGAGCTCCTACGAGCAGTACTTC. Translation gives CASSGRTGSSYEQYF.

The V and J genes are TRBV29-1 and TRBJ2-5; D gene ambiguous. CDR3 length: 12 residues. V was shortened by 4 bases and J by 5 bases, with 11 bases between the two germline ends. Germline V gene lookup returns CDR1 SQVTM and CDR2 ANQGSEA. CDR3 sequence (DNA): TGCAGCGTTGTGTGGGGTTACGAGACCCAGTACTTC. Translated, it gives CSVVWGYETQYF.

CDR3 amino acids: CASSPGREGYNEQFF. As DNA, the CDR3 is TGTGCCAGCTCACCCGGGCGGGAGGGCTACAATGAGCAGTTCTTC. V gene TRBV18 combines with J gene TRBJ2-1; 9 bases are shared with TRBD2. Germline V gives CDR1 KGHSH, CDR2 LQKENI. Trimming took 3 bases from V and 3 from J; bases not matched to a gene: 3. The CDR3 spans 15 residues.

The rearrangement links TRBV6-5 to TRBJ1-2, with a tentative D call TRBD1 (5 bases). V shed 5 bases and J shed 4 bases, with 14 bases lying between them. Germline V gives CDR1 MNHEY, CDR2 SVGAGI. The CDR3 loop spans 14 amino acids. As DNA, the CDR3 is TGTGCCAGCAGTCCCCGGGCAGGGCCCTATGGCTACACCTTC. This encodes CASSPRAGPYGYTF.

The chain recombines TRBV4-1 with TRBJ2-2; D ambiguous. Per the germline V gene, CDR1 is MGHRA and CDR2 is YSYEKL. The CDR3 runs to 14 residues. Trimming stripped 0 bases from V and 6 bases from J, with 8 bases between. The CDR3 nucleotides read TGCGCCAGCAGCCAAGAGGCCGGGTCCGGGGAGCTGTTTTTT. Translating gives CASSQEAGSGELFF.

The CDR3 is CASSNTRVTGPLTYEQYF. Here the CDR3 DNA reads TGTGCCAGCAGCAATACTAGGGTGACCGGGCCCCTCACCTACGAGCAGTACTTC. The chain uses TRBV7-9 and TRBJ2-7, with D maybe TRBD2 (5 bases). The V end was cut by 5 bases, the J end by 2 bases, with 25 bases between. Germline values: CDR1 SEHNR, CDR2 FQNEAQ (reference sequence). The CDR3 is 18 residues long.

Here the CDR3 reads CASSQDGLANQPQHF. The CDR3 DNA reads TGTGCCAGCAGCCAGGATGGACTCGCGAATCAGCCCCAGCATTTT. The chain links TRBV3-1 (or the pseudogene TRBV3-2) to TRBJ1-5; D gene uncertain. Trimming removed 3 bases from V and 4 bases from J, with 13 bases in between. The CDR3 sequence is 15 residues long. Germline V lookup: CDR1 LGHDT, CDR2 YNNKEL (reference sequence).

J is TRBJ2-7 and V is TRBV7-9, with 9 bases lining up with TRBD2. The V and J ends lost 3 bases and 2 bases, in that order; junction bases with no gene match: 5. Per germline, CDR1 SEHNR and CDR2 FQNEAQ (reference sequence). This CDR3 spans 15 amino acids. CDR3 protein: CASSLISGGAYEQYF. CDR3 DNA: TGTGCCAGCAGCTTGATTAGCGGGGGAGCCTACGAGCAGTACTTC.

This clone was observed a single time. The rearrangement joins TRBV10-3 to TRBJ1-1, with 8 bases aligning to TRBD1. After removal of 2 bases from V and 3 bases from J, the junction contained 8 bases not matched to a gene. Germline CDR1 reads ENHRY; CDR2 reads SYGVKD. The CDR3 length is 16 residues. The CDR3 DNA reads as TGTGCCATCAGTGAGCCGACAGGGGTGGGCCACACTGAAGCTTTCTTT. It specifies CAISEPTGVGHTEAFF.

The J gene is TRBJ1-1, the V gene TRBV3-1 (or the pseudogene TRBV3-2); D call uncertain. Germline lookup yields CDR1 LGHDT and CDR2 YNNKEL (reference sequence). The length of the CDR3 is 14 residues. Trimming stripped 0 bases from V and 1 base from J, with 6 bases between. This chain's CDR3 is CASSQDHGNTEAFF. The CDR3 DNA follows: TGTGCCAGCAGCCAAGATCATGGGAACACTGAAGCTTTCTTT.

This clone was picked up one time. The chain employs TRBV24-1 and TRBJ2-1; 8 bases match TRBD2. Germline loops: CDR1 KGHDR, CDR2 SFDVKD. The CDR3 consists of 16 residues. Trimming at V came to 1 base and at J to 9 bases, leaving 10 bases not matched to a gene. Here the CDR3 reads CATSDLAGLEGGEQFF. The CDR3 nucleotides are TGTGCCACCAGTGATTTAGCGGGACTAGAAGGCGGTGAGCAGTTCTTC.

This clone was counted a single time. V and J are TRBV6-1 and TRBJ1-2; 7 positions match TRBD1. This CDR3 region has 13 residues. CDR1 is MNHNS and CDR2 is SASEGT in the germline V gene. J gave up 6 bases and V 8 bases, and 9 bases lay outside the gene matches. For the CDR3, the DNA is TGTGCCAGCCGCCAGGGGCAGGGGGATGGCTACACCTTC. Translated: CASRQGQGDGYTF.

This chain links TRBV7-8 with TRBJ2-1; D gene ambiguous. The germline V gene encodes CDR1 SGHVS and CDR2 FQNEAQ. CDR3 size: 14 residues. The germline V and J ends were trimmed by 2 bases and 8 bases, with 13 bases remaining between them. DNA for the CDR3: TGTGCCAGCAGCTTATGGGAAGGGCCGGATGAGCAGTTCTTC. Amino acids: CASSLWEGPDEQFF.

The genes are TRBV10-3 and TRBJ2-7; 9 bases fit TRBD1. After removal of 8 bases from V and 4 bases from J, the junction contained 3 bases not matched to a gene. The CDR3 covers 12 residues. CDR1 ENHRY and CDR2 SYGVKD come from the germline V gene. CDR3 residues: CAIGTGQYEQYF. The CDR3 region has the DNA TGTGCCATCGGGACAGGGCAATACGAGCAGTACTTC.